This T cell receptor beta chain was captured by sequencing in a study of blood T cell repertoires in COVID-19. Overall study: Samples of COVID-19 (acute and convalescent) were obtained from the United States, Italy and Spain. T cells, B-cell-depleted T cells, or PBMCs provided the cDNA or gDNA that served as material.

This table comes from immunoSEQ multiplex PCR, and its TCRdb copy is limited to in-frame clones, with some not included. This sample carries some 700,000 clones, 85% to 90% of them seen once, and the ten largest clones take about 0.26%. This CDR3 comprises 13 residues. In germline, CDR1 is SNHLY, CDR2 FYNNEI. Trimming took 5 bases from V and 4 from J; bases not matched to a gene: 2. The chain joins TRBV2 to TRBJ1-5, with 7 bases aligning to TRBD1. The origin of this receptor is a young woman with acute or convalescent COVID-19. Sequenced input: peripheral blood. The CDR3 nucleotides read TGTGCCAGCAGTATACAGGGGAATCAGCCCCAGCATTTT. This sequence encodes CASSIQGNQPQHF.